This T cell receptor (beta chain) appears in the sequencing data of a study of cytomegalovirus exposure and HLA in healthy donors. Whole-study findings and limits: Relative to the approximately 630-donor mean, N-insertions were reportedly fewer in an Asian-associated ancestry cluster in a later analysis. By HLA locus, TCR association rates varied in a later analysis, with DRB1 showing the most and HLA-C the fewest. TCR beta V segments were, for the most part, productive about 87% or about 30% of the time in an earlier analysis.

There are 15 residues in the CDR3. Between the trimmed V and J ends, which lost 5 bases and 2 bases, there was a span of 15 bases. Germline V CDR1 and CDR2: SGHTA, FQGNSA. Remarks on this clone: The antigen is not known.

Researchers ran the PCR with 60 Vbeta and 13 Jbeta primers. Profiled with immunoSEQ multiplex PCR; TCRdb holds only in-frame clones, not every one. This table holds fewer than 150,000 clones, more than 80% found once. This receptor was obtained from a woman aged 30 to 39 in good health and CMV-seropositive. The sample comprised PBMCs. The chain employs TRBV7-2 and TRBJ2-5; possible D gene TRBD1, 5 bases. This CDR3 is CASSPAAGPQETQYF. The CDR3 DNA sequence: TGTGCCAGCAGCCCCGCCGCAGGGCCGCAAGAGACCCAGTACTTC.